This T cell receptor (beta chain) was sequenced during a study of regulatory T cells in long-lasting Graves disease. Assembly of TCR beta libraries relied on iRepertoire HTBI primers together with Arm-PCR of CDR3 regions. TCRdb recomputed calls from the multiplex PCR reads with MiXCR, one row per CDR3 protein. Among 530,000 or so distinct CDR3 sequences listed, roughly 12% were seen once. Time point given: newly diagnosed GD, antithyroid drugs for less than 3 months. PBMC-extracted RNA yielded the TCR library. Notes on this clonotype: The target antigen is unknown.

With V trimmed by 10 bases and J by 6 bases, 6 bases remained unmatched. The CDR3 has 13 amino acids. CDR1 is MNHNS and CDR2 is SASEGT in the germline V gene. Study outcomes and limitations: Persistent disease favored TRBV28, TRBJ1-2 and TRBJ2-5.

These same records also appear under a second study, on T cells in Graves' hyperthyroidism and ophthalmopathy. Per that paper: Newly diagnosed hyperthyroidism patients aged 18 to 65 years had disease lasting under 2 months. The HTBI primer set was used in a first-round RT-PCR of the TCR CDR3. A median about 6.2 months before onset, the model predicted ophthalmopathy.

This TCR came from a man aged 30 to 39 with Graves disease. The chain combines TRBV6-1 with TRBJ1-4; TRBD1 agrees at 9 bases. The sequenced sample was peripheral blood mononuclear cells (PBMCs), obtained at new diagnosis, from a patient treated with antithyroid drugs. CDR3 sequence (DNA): TGTGCCACCAAGACAGGGGGTGATGAAAAACTGTTTTTT. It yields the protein CATKTGGDEKLFF.